The 5 T cell receptor beta chains reported below all come from one sample, sequenced in a study of shared clonotypes between healthy human individuals. Some clones are missing from TCRdb's copy, which holds only in-frame ones; the method was immunoSEQ multiplex PCR. The data contain about 530,000 clones, about three quarters of them singletons. Sample: PBMCs. The receptors derive from a woman aged 40 to 50 in good health. Some clones in this sample may be carry-over from other donors' samples.

This clone was counted a few times. The chain uses TRBV6-1 and TRBJ2-3; weak D call: TRBD2 (5 bases). Germline assignment: CDR1 MNHNS and CDR2 SASEGT. The V end lost 5 bases, the J end lost 5 bases, and 17 bases lay between the germline ends. The CDR3 contains 15 residues. Written as DNA, the CDR3 is TGTGCCAGCAGTCAGCTTGGGCGTCGGGGAGATACGCAGTATTTT. Its protein product is CASSQLGRRGDTQYF.

The chain employs TRBV21-1 and TRBJ2-1. TRBV21-1 corresponds to a pseudogene. There are 20 residues in the CDR3. CDR3 DNA: TGTGCCAGCAGCAAAAAGGGGACGGTTGTAGCGTATAGCTCCTACAATGAGCAGTTCTTC. This sequence encodes CASSKKGTVVAYSSYNEQFF.

J is TRBJ1-2 and V is TRBV7-9; the D is unclear. CDR3 length: 14 residues. The germline V and J ends were trimmed by 2 bases and 4 bases, with 11 bases remaining between them. Germline CDR1 SEHNR, CDR2 FQNEAQ (reference sequence). The CDR3: CASSLRQAPYGYTF. Here the CDR3 DNA reads TGTGCCAGCAGCTTACGGCAGGCCCCCTATGGCTACACCTTC. The complete variable domain, with remaining parts taken from reference TRBV7-9 and TRBJ1-2, reads DTGVSQNPRHKITKRGQNVTFRCDPISEHNRLYWYRQTLGQGPEFLTYFQNEAQLEKSRLLSDRFSAERPKGSFSTLEIQRTEQGDSAMYLCASSLRQAPYGYTFGSGTRLTVV.

This clone was recorded only once. V usage is TRBV7-2 and J usage is TRBJ2-3; D gene unclear. Looked up from germline, CDR1 is SGHTA and CDR2 is FQGNSA. V lost 1 base, J lost 1 base, and 6 bases lay in between. The CDR3 is made up of 14 amino acids. The CDR3 nucleotides are TGTGCCAGCAGCTTAGAGACTGGCACAGATACGCAGTATTTT. Translation gives CASSLETGTDTQYF.

The chain joins TRBV10-3 to TRBJ2-3; 12 positions match TRBD2. V lost 3 bases to trimming and J lost 4 bases; unmatched junction nucleotides: 5. From germline, CDR1 is ENHRY and CDR2 SYGVKD. The CDR3 consists of 16 residues. CDR3 coding DNA: TGTGCCATCAGTGACGCTAGCGGGAGGGCCCCAGATACGCAGTATTTT. Protein sequence: CAISDASGRAPDTQYF.